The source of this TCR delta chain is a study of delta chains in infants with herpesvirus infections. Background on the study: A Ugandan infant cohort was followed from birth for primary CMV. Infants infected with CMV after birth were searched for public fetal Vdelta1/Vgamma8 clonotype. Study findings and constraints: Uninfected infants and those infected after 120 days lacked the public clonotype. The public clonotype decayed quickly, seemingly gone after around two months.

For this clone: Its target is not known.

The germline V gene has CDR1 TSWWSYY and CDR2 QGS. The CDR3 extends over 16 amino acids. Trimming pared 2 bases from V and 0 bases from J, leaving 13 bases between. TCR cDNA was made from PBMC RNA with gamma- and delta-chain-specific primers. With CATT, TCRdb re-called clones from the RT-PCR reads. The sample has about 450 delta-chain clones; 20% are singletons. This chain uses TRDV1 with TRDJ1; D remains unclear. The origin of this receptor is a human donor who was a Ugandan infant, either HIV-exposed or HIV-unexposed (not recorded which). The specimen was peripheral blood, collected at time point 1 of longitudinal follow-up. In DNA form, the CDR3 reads TGTGCTCTTGGGGAAGGTACTTCAATTCACACCGATAAACTCATCTTT. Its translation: CALGEGTSIHTDKLIF.